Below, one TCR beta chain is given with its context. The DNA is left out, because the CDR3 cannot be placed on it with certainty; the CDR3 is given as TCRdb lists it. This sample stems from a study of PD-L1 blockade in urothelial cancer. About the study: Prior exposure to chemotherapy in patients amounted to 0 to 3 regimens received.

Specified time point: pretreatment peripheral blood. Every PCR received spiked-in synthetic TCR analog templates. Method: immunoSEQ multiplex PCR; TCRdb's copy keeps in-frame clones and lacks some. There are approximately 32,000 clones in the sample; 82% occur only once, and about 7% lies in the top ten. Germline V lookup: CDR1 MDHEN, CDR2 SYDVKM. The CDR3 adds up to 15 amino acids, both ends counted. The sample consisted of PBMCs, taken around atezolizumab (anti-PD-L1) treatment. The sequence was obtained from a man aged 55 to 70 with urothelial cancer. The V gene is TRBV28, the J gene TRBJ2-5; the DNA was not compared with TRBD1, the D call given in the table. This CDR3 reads CASSSSLGGGETQYF.